Reported below is one T cell receptor beta chain. The sample is drawn from a study of blood T cell repertoires in COVID-19. Cohort assignment relied on participant-reported clinical history. The protocol was immunoSEQ multiplex PCR, while the TCRdb copy is restricted to in-frame clones and leaves out a portion. Of over 250,000 clones in the sample, about 88% were seen once. This TCR was recovered from a woman aged 50 to 65 who had recovered from COVID-19. Specimen: PBMCs or T cells enriched from blood (not recorded which).

The CDR3 nucleotides are TGTGCCAGCAGTTTGAGGGGGCTGGCTGAAGCTTTCTTT. This encodes CASSLRGLAEAFF. V usage is TRBV28 and J usage is TRBJ1-1, with 7 nucleotides matching TRBD1. V trimming: 3 bases; J trimming: 6 bases; junction bases outside the gene matches: 4. CDR1 is MDHEN, CDR2 SYDVKM, per germline. The CDR3 sequence is 13 residues long.